The sequence of this TCR beta chain was determined in a study of T cell responses to AZD1222 COVID-19 vaccine. Between the trimmed V and J ends, which lost 6 bases and 5 bases, there was a span of 16 bases. Germline CDR1 SQVTM, CDR2 ANQGSEA. The CDR3 is made up of 13 amino acids. Sequenced by immunoSEQ multiplex PCR; TCRdb stores in-frame clones only, minus some. This sample carries roughly 120,000 clones, about 90% of them seen once, and the ten largest clones take 6% to 8%. Sample: peripheral blood, taken on day 0 of AZD1222 vaccination. The J gene is TRBJ1-1, the V gene TRBV29-1; D may be TRBD1 (6 bases). The clonotype originates from an adult in good health. The CDR3 bases are TGCAGCGTCCAAGAGGGGGTCAAAACTGAAGCTTTCTTT. Encoded protein: CSVQEGVKTEAFF.